This T cell receptor beta chain was captured by sequencing in a study of blood T cell repertoires in COVID-19. Study overall: T cells, B-cell-depleted T cells, or PBMCs supplied cDNA or gDNA.

The protocol was immunoSEQ multiplex PCR, while the TCRdb copy is restricted to in-frame clones and leaves out a portion. In the table there are hundreds of thousands of clones, about 87% of which are singletons. CDR1 is SGHRS, CDR2 YFSETQ, per germline. After removal of 3 bases from V and 7 bases from J, the junction contained 7 bases not matched to a gene. This CDR3 is built from 14 residues. The clonotype comes from a man in his forties or fifties in a cohort exposed to, infected with or recovered from COVID-19 (not recorded which). V is TRBV5-1 and J is TRBJ1-1; 9 bases align to TRBD1. The sample consisted of PBMCs or T cells enriched from blood (not recorded which). This CDR3 reads CASSSNTGGNEAFF. The CDR3 coding sequence is TGCGCCAGCAGCTCTAACACAGGGGGCAATGAAGCTTTCTTT.